Shown below are 26 T cell receptor beta chains from a single sample sequenced in a study of tumor-infiltrating lymphocytes in primary liver carcinoma. A primer matching the constant region was used to make TCR beta cDNA from 500 ng of total RNA. Modified slightly, ARM-PCR produced TCR beta libraries over three nested multiplex PCR rounds. Researchers ran the first two PCR rounds for around 10 cycles each with TRBV1-TRBV30 forward primers and a C-beta reverse primer. MiXCR, run by TCRdb on the multiplex PCR reads, gives a single entry per CDR3 protein. Of approximately 330,000 distinct CDR3 sequences listed, less than 75% are singletons. In addition to blood RNA drawn from unsorted whole blood, germline DNA was extracted. Sequenced sample: peripheral blood. The receptors derive from a man between 35 and 55 years old with primary liver carcinoma and hepatitis B virus infection.

This rearrangement joins TRBV11-2 to TRBJ1-5, with D uncertain. Germline V gives CDR1 SGHAT, CDR2 FQNNGV. V was clipped by 0 bases and J by 4 bases, with 10 bases between them. This CDR3 has 15 amino acids. The CDR3 loop is CASSLEVEGNQPQHF. Written as DNA, the CDR3 is TGTGCCAGCAGCTTAGAGGTGGAGGGTAATCAGCCCCAGCATTTT.

About this clonotype itself: A read error may produce the germline difference seen at one junction end. The gene calls are TRBV7-9 and TRBJ2-1, with 7 nucleotides matching TRBD2. CDR1 and CDR2 (germline): SEHNR, FQNEAQ (reference sequence). The CDR3 is made up of 15 amino acids. This CDR3 is CDSSPTSLTNNEQFF. In DNA form, the CDR3 reads TGTGACAGCAGCCCGACTAGCCTCACTAACAATGAGCAGTTCTTC. The full variable domain, in which reference TRBV7-9 and TRBJ2-1 provide the parts outside the CDR3, is DTGVSQNPRHKITKRGQNVTFRCDPISEHNRLYWYRQTLGQGPEFLTYFQNEAQLEKSRLLSDRFSAERPKGSFSTLEIQRTEQGDSAMYLCDSSPTSLTNNEQFFGPGTRLTVL.

The genes are TRBV5-6 and TRBJ2-3; D is unresolved. The closer fit of TRBJ1-5 to the DNA end suggests the J call may be wrong. The germline V gene has CDR1 SGHDT and CDR2 YYEEEE. This CDR3 has 16 amino acids. CDR3 DNA sequence: TGTGCCAGCAGCTTGTATGTGGGAGAACCCTCAGATACGCAGCATTTT. It yields the protein CASSLYVGEPSDTQHF.

This clonotype was counted between two and nine times. The rearrangement uses TRBV28 and TRBJ1-4; no definite D call. In germline, CDR1 is MDHEN, CDR2 SYDVKM. V was cut by 6 bases and J by 5 bases, with 4 bases left in between. The CDR3 is 11 amino acids. The DNA of the CDR3 is TGTGCCAGCAGCACGAATGAAAAACTGTTTTTT. Residues: CASSTNEKLFF.

There are many counts of this clonotype. J is TRBJ2-7 and V is TRBV29-1; a possible D gene is TRBD2 (6 bases). Germline V CDR1 and CDR2: SQVTM, ANQGSEA. The CDR3 is made up of 14 amino acids. The V end lost 4 bases, the J end lost 0 bases, and 13 bases lay between the germline ends. This CDR3 reads CSVVEGSSSYEQYF. DNA of the CDR3: TGCAGCGTTGTGGAGGGTAGTAGCTCCTACGAGCAGTACTTC.

Notes on this clonotype: The junction differs from germline at one of its ends, possibly a read error. The J gene is TRBJ1-1, the V gene TRBV11-2, with D uncertain. The CDR3 totals 12 residues. The germline gives CDR1 SGHAT, CDR2 FQNNGV. As DNA, the CDR3 is TGTGCCAGCAGCTTAGACCACACTGTAGCTATCTTT. Translated, it gives CASSLDHTVAIF. Full variable domain (remainder filled in from reference TRBV11-2 and TRBJ1-1): EAGVAQSPRYKIIEKRQSVAFWCNPISGHATLYWYQQILGQGPKLLIQFQNNGVVDDSQLPKDRFSAERLKGVDSTLKIQPAKLEDSAVYLCASSLDHTVAIFGQGTRLTVV.

V gene TRBV6-5 combines with J gene TRBJ1-4, with a possible D match to TRBD1 (5 bases). Germline-derived CDR1 and CDR2 are MNHEY and SVGAGI. CDR3 length: 12 residues. CDR3 bases: TGTGCGAGCCAGGGAGGGGACGGAAAACTGTTTTTT. It specifies CASQGGDGKLFF.

Details on this clonotype: This may arise from a read error, as a much more abundant clone is one base away. V usage is TRBV4-1 and J usage is TRBJ2-2; 8 nucleotides match TRBD2. CDR1 and CDR2 from the germline V gene are MGHRA and YSYEKL. This CDR3 is 18 amino acids long. CDR3 amino acids: CASSQDWHGTRNAGELFF. Written as DNA, the CDR3 is TGCGCCAGCAGCCAAGATTGGCACGGGACTAGGAACGCCGGGGAGCTGTTTTTT.

A word on this clonotype: A much larger clone differs from this one at a single base, so this may be a read error. The chain employs TRBV6-5 and TRBJ2-3; D is unresolved. Germline V CDR1 and CDR2: MNHEY, SVGAGI. This CDR3 comprises 14 residues. V was pared by 2 bases and J by 4 bases, with 10 bases between. The CDR3 region has the DNA TGTGCCAGCAGTTACGGAGTGGTTTCAGATACGCAGTATTTT. Protein sequence: CASSYGVVSDTQYF.

This clonotype is a singleton in its sample. The chain combines TRBV29-1 with TRBJ1-2; D is unresolved. This CDR3 has 12 residues. V was cut by 3 bases and J by 1 base, with 6 bases left in between. The germline gives CDR1 SQVTM, CDR2 ANQGSEA. The DNA of the CDR3 is TGCAGCGTTGATTACGGTAACTATGGCTACACCTTC. It encodes CSVDYGNYGYTF.

Of note for this clonotype: A read error may account for a junction end that differs from germline. This sequence joins TRBV11-2 and TRBJ2-7; D is possibly TRBD1 (6 bases). The CDR3 sequence is 14 residues long. CDR1 and CDR2 from the germline V gene are SGHAT and FQNNGV. CDR3 DNA: TGTGACAGCAGCTTAGAAGGGACAACACTCGAGCAGTACTTC. Encoded protein: CDSSLEGTTLEQYF.

V usage is TRBV28 and J usage is TRBJ1-5; D is perhaps TRBD1 (6 bases). Trimming left V 5 bases short and J 1 base short, with 15 bases between. CDR3 length: 16 amino acids. Germline V gene sequence: CDR1 MDHEN, CDR2 SYDVKM. CDR3 in DNA: TGTGCCAGCAGTCCCCATCAGGGGAGGAGCAATCAGCCCCAGCATTTT. Its protein is CASSPHQGRSNQPQHF.

V usage is TRBV2 and J usage is TRBJ2-7, with D uncertain. The CDR3 covers 11 residues. Germline CDR1 reads SNHLY; CDR2 reads FYNNEI. CDR3 loop: CASQAWYEQYF. The CDR3, as DNA: TGTGCAAGCCAGGCTTGGTACGAGCAGTACTTC.

On this clonotype itself: No conserved phenylalanine or tryptophan ends this CDR3, so it is likely a read error. The genes are TRBV5-6 and TRBJ2-4; weak D call: TRBD1 (6 bases). Germline V CDR1 and CDR2: SGHDT, YYEEEE. The CDR3 totals 16 residues. V was pared by 2 bases and J by 1 base, with 13 bases between. CDR3 amino acids: CASSLILTGAKNIQYL. The CDR3 DNA follows: TGTGCCAGCAGCTTAATACTCACAGGGGCCAAAAACATTCAGTACCTC.

V and J are TRBV11-3 and TRBJ2-7; D tentatively fits TRBD1 or TRBD2 (5 bases each). The CDR3 is 12 residues long. Trimming took 8 bases from V and 8 from J, leaving 16 bases between them. Germline-derived CDR1 and CDR2 are SGHNT and YENEEA. The CDR3 DNA reads TGTGCCAGCTGCGGGCAGGGATTCCAGCAGTACTTC. It yields the protein CASCGQGFQQYF.

This clonotype was observed a handful of times. The chain joins TRBV5-4 to TRBJ2-3, with 10 bases identical to TRBD2. CDR1 SGHNT and CDR2 YYREEE come from the germline V gene (reference sequence). This CDR3 is built from 14 residues. With V trimmed by 1 base and J by 4 bases, 0 bases remained unmatched. The CDR3 coding sequence is TGTGCCAGCAGCTTGCTAGCGGGAGCAGATACGCAGTATTTT. Translation gives CASSLLAGADTQYF.

This clonotype was counted many times. J is TRBJ2-4 and V is TRBV4-1, with TRBD1 matching 7 bases. The J segment lost 0 bases and the V segment lost 4 bases, leaving 12 bases of the junction unmatched. From germline, CDR1 is MGHRA and CDR2 YSYEKL. The CDR3 has 18 residues. CDR3 sequence: CASSLNTDREGAKNIQYF. CDR3 DNA sequence: TGCGCCAGCAGCCTCAACACCGACAGGGAAGGAGCCAAAAACATTCAGTACTTC.

The chain links TRBV6-6 to TRBJ1-5; D perhaps matches TRBD1 (5 bases). The CDR3 contains 15 residues. V was cut by 5 bases and J by 6 bases, with 17 bases left in between. CDR1 is MNHNY and CDR2 is SVGAGI in the germline V gene (reference sequence). The CDR3 spells CASSVYRTICQPQHF. The CDR3 nucleotides are TGTGCCAGCAGTGTCTACAGGACAATTTGTCAGCCCCAGCATTTT.

This rearrangement joins TRBV5-1 to TRBJ2-6; 8 nucleotides agree with TRBD1. J lost 3 bases, V lost 4 bases, and 6 bases had no gene match. Per germline, CDR1 SGHRS and CDR2 YFSETQ. The CDR3 spans 16 residues. The CDR3, as DNA: TGCGCCAGCAGCCCGGACAGGGCCCTTGGGGCCAACGTCCTGACTTTC. Translation gives CASSPDRALGANVLTF.

This clonotype came up many times. Here the CDR3 reads CASSLEGTSGRDMRYF. CDR3 coding DNA: TGTGCCAGCAGCTTAGAAGGGACTAGCGGGAGAGATATGCGGTATTTT. The V call is TRBV11-2, the J call TRBJ2-3, with TRBD2 matching over 14 bases. The V segment lost 0 bases and the J segment 14 bases; nucleotides outside the gene matches: 10. In germline, CDR1 is SGHAT, CDR2 FQNNGV. CDR3 size: 16 residues.

Comments on this clonotype: With a much larger clone just one base away, this may be a read error. This chain joins TRBV6-5 and TRBJ2-7; possibly TRBD1 or TRBD2 for D (5 bases each). The V gene lost 10 bases and the J gene lost 6 bases, with 25 bases spanning the gap. From germline, CDR1 is MNHEY and CDR2 SVGAGI. There are 15 residues in the CDR3. The DNA for the CDR3 is TGTGCCAACAGGTACTTACGGGACGGCTCCGGCGAGCAGTACTTC. Amino acid sequence: CANRYLRDGSGEQYF.

V is TRBV24-1 and J is TRBJ2-5; D may be TRBD1 (6 bases). Trimming removed 3 bases from V and 1 base from J, with 14 bases in between. This CDR3 comprises 16 residues. The germline gives CDR1 KGHDR, CDR2 SFDVKD. The CDR3 sequence: CATSDARDKGQETQYF. CDR3 DNA: TGTGCCACCAGTGATGCCCGGGACAAGGGCCAAGAGACCCAGTACTTC.

In regard to this clonotype: This clone may be a read error of a much larger clone one base away. The chain uses TRBV6-2 or TRBV6-3 and TRBJ2-2; D unclear. The CDR3 has 11 amino acids. Germline lookup yields CDR1 MNHEY and CDR2 SVGEGT. This chain's CDR3 is CVSSWGGELFF. As DNA, the CDR3 is TGTGTCAGCAGTTGGGGCGGGGAGCTGTTTTTT.

On this clonotype: No conserved phenylalanine or tryptophan ends this CDR3, so it is likely a read error. The CDR3 loop reads CASSEFQRQSIEQFL. CDR3 in DNA: TGTGCCAGCAGTGAATTCCAGCGTCAGTCCATTGAGCAGTTCTTA. This chain joins TRBV6-2 or TRBV6-3 and TRBJ2-1; the D is unclear. Trimming stripped 5 bases from V and 9 bases from J, with 20 bases between. The CDR3 consists of 15 residues. Looked up from germline, CDR1 is MNHEY and CDR2 is SVGEGT.

This clonotype showed up many times. The chain carries TRBV10-3 and TRBJ1-1; 9 positions agree with TRBD1. After removal of 5 bases from V and 4 bases from J, the junction contained 2 bases not matched to a gene. Germline assignment: CDR1 ENHRY and CDR2 SYGVKD. The CDR3 has 13 residues. The CDR3 sequence: CAISPDRGTEAFF. The CDR3, as DNA: TGTGCCATCAGTCCGGACAGGGGCACTGAAGCTTTCTTT.

On this clonotype itself: At one of its ends the junction is not consistent with the germline gene, which may arise from a read error. The gene calls are TRBV11-3 and TRBJ2-1, with D hard to call. The CDR3 extends over 17 amino acids. Per the germline V gene, CDR1 is SGHNT and CDR2 is YENEEA. The CDR3 DNA follows: TGTGCCAGCAGCTTGGGCCTTACTTGCTCCTCCTACTATGAGCAGTTCTTC. This gives the protein CASSLGLTCSSYYEQFF.